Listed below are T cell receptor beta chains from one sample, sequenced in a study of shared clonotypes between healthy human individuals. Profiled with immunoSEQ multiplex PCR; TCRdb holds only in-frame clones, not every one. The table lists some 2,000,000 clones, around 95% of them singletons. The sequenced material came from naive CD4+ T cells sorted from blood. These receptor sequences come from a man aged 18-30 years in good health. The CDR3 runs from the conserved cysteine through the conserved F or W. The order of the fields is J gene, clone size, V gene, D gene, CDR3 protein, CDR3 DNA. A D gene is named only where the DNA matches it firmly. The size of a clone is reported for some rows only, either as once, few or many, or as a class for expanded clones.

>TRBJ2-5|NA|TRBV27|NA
CASSFRAGRETQYF
TGTGCCAGCAGTTTTCGGGCAGGGAGAGAGACCCAGTACTTC
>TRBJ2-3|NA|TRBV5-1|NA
CASKVGGLRTDTQYF
TGCGCCAGCAAGGTGGGGGGGCTACGCACAGATACGCAGTATTTT
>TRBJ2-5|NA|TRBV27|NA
CASSLRGGETQYF
TGTGCCAGCAGTTTGAGGGGTGGAGAGACCCAGTACTTC
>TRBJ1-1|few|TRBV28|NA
CASSFEGLGNTEAFF
TGTGCCAGCAGTTTTGAGGGTTTAGGGAACACTGAAGCTTTCTTT
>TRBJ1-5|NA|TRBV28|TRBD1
CAGQGAWNQPQHF
TGTGCGGGACAGGGGGCTTGGAATCAGCCCCAGCATTTT
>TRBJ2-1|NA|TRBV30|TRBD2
CAWSLRLAGAHSQFF
TGTGCCTGGAGTTTGAGACTAGCGGGAGCCCATTCGCAGTTCTTC
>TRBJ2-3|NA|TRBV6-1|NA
CASSDGTDTQYF
TGTGCCAGCAGTGATGGGACAGATACGCAGTATTTT
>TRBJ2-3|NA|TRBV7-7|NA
CASCRDLTDTQYF
TGTGCTAGCTGCCGGGACCTCACAGATACGCAGTATTTT
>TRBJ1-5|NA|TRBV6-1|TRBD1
CASSGTGGFNQPQHF
TGTGCCAGCAGTGGGACAGGGGGATTCAATCAGCCCCAGCATTTT
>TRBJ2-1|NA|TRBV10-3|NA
CAVRDAGGGYNEQFF
TGTGCCGTCAGGGATGCCGGGGGAGGTTACAATGAGCAGTTCTTC
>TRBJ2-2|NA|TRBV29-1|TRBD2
CSVTERTPSGGPTGELFF
TGCAGCGTCACTGAAAGAACCCCTAGCGGGGGGCCAACCGGGGAGCTGTTTTTT
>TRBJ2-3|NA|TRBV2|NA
CASSGPGTKGDTDTQYF
TGTGCCAGCAGTGGCCCCGGGACAAAGGGAGACACAGATACGCAGTATTTT
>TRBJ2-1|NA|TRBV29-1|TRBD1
CSVVSGTAYNEQFF
TGCAGCGTTGTTTCGGGGACAGCCTACAATGAGCAGTTCTTC
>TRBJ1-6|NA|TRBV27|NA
CASWGAGTKNSPLHF
TGTGCCAGCTGGGGCGCGGGGACAAAAAATTCACCCCTCCACTTT
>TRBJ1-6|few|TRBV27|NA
CASSPTGDSPLHF
TGTGCCAGCAGCCCAACAGGAGATTCACCCCTCCACTTT
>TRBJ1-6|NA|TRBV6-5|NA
CASSRSPREGSPLHF
TGTGCCAGCAGTCGGAGTCCCCGAGAAGGATCACCCCTCCACTTT
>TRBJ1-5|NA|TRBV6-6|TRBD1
CASSNRGGVNQPQHF
TGTGCCAGCAGCAACAGGGGGGGAGTCAATCAGCCCCAGCATTTT
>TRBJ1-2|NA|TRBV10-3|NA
CAISPQGYGYTF
TGTGCCATCAGCCCGCAGGGGTATGGCTACACCTTC
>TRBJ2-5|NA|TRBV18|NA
CASSPFLPILASNTERETQYF
TGTGCCAGCTCCCCTTTCCTCCCGATTCTAGCAAGTAACACCGAGCGGGAGACCCAGTACTTC
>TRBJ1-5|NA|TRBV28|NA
CASSLLANQPQHF
TGTGCCAGCAGTTTATTGGCCAATCAGCCCCAGCATTTT
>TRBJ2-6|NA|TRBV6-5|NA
CASSYSGRSGANVLTF
TGTGCCAGCAGTTACTCGGGCCGCTCTGGGGCCAACGTCCTGACTTTC
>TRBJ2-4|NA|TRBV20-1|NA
CSARAGTTQYF
TGCAGTGCTAGAGCTGGCACCACTCAGTACTTC
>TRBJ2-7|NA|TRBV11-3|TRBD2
CASSLGLASQYF
TGTGCCAGCAGCCTCGGACTAGCGTCGCAGTACTTC
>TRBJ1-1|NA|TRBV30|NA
CACGEPGPEAFF
TGTGCCTGTGGGGAGCCCGGCCCTGAAGCTTTCTTT
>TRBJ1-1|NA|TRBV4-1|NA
CASSQDLENTEAFF
TGCGCCAGCAGCCAAGATCTCGAGAACACTGAAGCTTTCTTT
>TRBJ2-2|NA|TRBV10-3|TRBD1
CAISPRQGEVAGELFF
TGTGCCATCTCCCCTAGACAGGGAGAAGTAGCCGGGGAGCTGTTTTTT
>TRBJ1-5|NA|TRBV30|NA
CAWSVLGGTDQPQHF
TGTGCCTGGAGTGTACTAGGGGGGACGGATCAGCCCCAGCATTTT
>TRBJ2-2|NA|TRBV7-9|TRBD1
CASSARTGGTTGELFF
TGTGCCAGCAGCGCGCGAACAGGGGGAACCACCGGGGAGCTGTTTTTT
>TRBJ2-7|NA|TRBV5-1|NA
CASSLAAEYEQYF
TGCGCCAGCAGCTTGGCCGCGGAATACGAGCAGTACTTC
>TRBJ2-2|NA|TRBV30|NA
CAWSAGLVTGELFF
TGTGCCTGGAGTGCAGGGCTGGTCACCGGGGAGCTGTTTTTT
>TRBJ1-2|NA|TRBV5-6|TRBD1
CASSWGQGDGYTF
TGTGCCAGCAGCTGGGGACAGGGAGATGGCTACACCTTC
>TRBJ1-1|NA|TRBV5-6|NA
CASSLQGLSTEAFF
TGTGCCAGCAGCTTGCAGGGGCTGAGCACTGAAGCTTTCTTT
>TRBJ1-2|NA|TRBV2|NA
CASSEVAAGYGYTF
TGTGCCAGCAGTGAAGTGGCCGCGGGCTATGGCTACACCTTC
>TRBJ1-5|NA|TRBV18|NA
CASSTTANFNQPQHF
TGTGCCAGCTCAACGACAGCAAACTTTAATCAGCCCCAGCATTTT
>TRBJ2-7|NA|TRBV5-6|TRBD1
CASSLVRWQGAFDEQYF
TGTGCCAGCAGCTTGGTACGTTGGCAGGGGGCGTTCGACGAGCAGTACTTC
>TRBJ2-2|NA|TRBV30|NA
CASGTANTGELFF
TGTGCCTCCGGGACTGCGAACACCGGGGAGCTGTTTTTT
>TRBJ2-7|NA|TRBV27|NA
CASSFGGSYEQYF
TGTGCCAGCAGTTTCGGGGGATCCTACGAGCAGTACTTC
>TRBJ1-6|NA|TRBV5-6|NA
CASSLAQGYNSPLHF
TGTGCCAGCAGCTTGGCTCAGGGATATAATTCACCCCTCCACTTT
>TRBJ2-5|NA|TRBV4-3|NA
CASSQALTGPRSQETQYF
TGCGCCAGCAGCCAAGCCTTAACAGGGCCCCGCTCCCAAGAGACCCAGTACTTC
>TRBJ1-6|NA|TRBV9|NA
CASSGGTSYSYNSPLHF
TGTGCCAGCAGCGGAGGGACCTCTTACTCCTATAATTCACCCCTCCACTTT
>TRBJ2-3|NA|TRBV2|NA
CASSAETFTDTQYF
TGTGCCAGCAGTGCCGAAACGTTCACAGATACGCAGTATTTT
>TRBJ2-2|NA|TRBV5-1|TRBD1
CASKTGVSPGELFF
TGCGCCAGCAAGACAGGGGTCTCACCCGGGGAGCTGTTTTTT
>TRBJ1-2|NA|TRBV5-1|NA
CASSLAPDNYGYTF
TGCGCCAGCAGCTTGGCCCCGGACAACTATGGCTACACCTTC
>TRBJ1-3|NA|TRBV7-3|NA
CASSAGNGNTIYF
TGTGCCAGCAGCGCCGGGAATGGAAACACCATATATTTT
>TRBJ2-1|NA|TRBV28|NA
CASSALSYNEQFF
TGTGCCAGCAGTGCTCTGTCCTACAATGAGCAGTTCTTC
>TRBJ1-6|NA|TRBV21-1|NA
CASSKKDGLDNSPLHF
TGTGCCAGCAGCAAGAAAGACGGCTTAGATAATTCACCCCTCCACTTT
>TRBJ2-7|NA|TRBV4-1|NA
CASSQVSQSYEQYF
TGCGCCAGCAGCCAAGTGTCCCAGTCCTACGAGCAGTACTTC
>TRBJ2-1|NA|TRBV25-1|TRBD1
CASSEPGQGIYNEQFF
TGTGCCAGCAGTGAACCGGGACAGGGTATCTACAATGAGCAGTTCTTC
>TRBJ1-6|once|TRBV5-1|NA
CASSREDKDSPLHF
TGCGCCAGCAGCCGGGAGGATAAGGACTCACCCCTCCACTTT
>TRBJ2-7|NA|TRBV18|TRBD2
CASSTGTSGFYEQYF
TGTGCCAGCTCAACCGGGACTAGCGGGTTTTACGAGCAGTACTTC
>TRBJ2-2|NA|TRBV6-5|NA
CASSYTGPLTGELFF
TGTGCCAGCAGTTATACAGGGCCCCTAACCGGGGAGCTGTTTTTT
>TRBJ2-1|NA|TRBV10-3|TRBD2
CAISGSTSGGWNEQFF
TGTGCCATCAGTGGTTCGACTAGCGGGGGTTGGAATGAGCAGTTCTTC